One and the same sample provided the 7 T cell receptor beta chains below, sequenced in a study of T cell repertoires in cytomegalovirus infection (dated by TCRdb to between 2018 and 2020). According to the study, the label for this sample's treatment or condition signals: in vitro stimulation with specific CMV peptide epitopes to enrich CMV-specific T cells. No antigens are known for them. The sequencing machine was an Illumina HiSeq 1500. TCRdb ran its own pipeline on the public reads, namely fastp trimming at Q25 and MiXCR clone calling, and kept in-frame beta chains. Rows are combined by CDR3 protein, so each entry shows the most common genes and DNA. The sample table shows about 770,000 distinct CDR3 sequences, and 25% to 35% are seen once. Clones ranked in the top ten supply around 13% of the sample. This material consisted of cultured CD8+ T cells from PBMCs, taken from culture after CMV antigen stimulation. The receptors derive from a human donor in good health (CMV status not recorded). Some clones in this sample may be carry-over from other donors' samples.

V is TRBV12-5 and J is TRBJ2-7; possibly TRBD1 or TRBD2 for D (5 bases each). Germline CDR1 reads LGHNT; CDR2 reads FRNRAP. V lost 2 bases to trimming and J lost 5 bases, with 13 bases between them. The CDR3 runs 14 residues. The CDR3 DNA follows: TGTGCTAGTGGTTTGCCCCGGGACGGCGACGAGCAGTACTTC. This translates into CASGLPRDGDEQYF.

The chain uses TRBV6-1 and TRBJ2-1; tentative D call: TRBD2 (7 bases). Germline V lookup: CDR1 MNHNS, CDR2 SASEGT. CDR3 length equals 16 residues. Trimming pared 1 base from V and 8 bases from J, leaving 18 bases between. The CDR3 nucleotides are TGTGCCAGCAGTGAAGTGCCGGGGGGCGGGCGGGATGAGCAGTTCTTC. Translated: CASSEVPGGGRDEQFF.

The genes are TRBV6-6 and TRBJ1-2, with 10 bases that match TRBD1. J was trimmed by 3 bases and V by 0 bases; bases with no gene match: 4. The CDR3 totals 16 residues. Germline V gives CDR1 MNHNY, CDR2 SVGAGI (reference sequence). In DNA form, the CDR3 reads TGTGCCAGCAGTTACTCGAAGGACAGGGGGGACTATGGCTACACCTTC. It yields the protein CASSYSKDRGDYGYTF.

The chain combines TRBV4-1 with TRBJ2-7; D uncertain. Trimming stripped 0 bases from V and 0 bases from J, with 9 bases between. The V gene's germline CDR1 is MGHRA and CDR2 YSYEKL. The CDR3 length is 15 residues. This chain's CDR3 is CASSQDYTASYEQYV. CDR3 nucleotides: TGCGCCAGCAGCCAAGATTATACGGCCTCCTACGAGCAGTACGTC.

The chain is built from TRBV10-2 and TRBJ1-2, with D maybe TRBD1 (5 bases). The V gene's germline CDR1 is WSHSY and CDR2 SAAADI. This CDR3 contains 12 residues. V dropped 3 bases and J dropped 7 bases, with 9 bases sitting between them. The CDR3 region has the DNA TGCGCCAGCAGTGACGGGGCGGCTGGCTACACCTTC. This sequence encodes CASSDGAAGYTF.

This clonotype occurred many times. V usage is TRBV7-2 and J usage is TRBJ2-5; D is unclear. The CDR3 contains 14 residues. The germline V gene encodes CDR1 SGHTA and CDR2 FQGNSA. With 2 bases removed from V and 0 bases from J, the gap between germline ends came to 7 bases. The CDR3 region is CASSLFGNQETQYF. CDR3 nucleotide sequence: TGTGCCAGCAGCTTATTTGGAAACCAAGAGACCCAGTACTTC.

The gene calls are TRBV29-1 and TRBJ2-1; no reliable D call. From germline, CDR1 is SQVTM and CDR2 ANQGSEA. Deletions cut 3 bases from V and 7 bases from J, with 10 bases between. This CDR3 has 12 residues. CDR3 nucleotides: TGCAGCGTTGACGCCGGACGAAATGAGCAGTTCTTC. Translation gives CSVDAGRNEQFF.